This TCR beta chain was identified during a study of T cell responses to AZD1222 COVID-19 vaccine. Germline V lookup: CDR1 GTSNPN, CDR2 SVGIG (reference sequence). The CDR3 length is 13 residues. Between the trimmed V and J ends, which lost 3 bases and 10 bases, there was a span of 18 bases. In the case of this clone: Its specificity is unknown.

Study-level points and caveats: White British donors predominated, females outnumbered males, and clonal diversity was possibly underestimated. Nearly half of spike-specific TCRs reportedly target unmutated variant regions.

Assay used: immunoSEQ multiplex PCR; TCRdb lists only in-frame clones, some missing. The sample lists tens of thousands of clones, about 93% occurring once. The rearrangement links TRBV30 to TRBJ2-5; weak D call: TRBD2 (6 bases). The origin of this receptor is an adult who received the MenACWY meningococcal vaccine as a control. Sequences were derived from peripheral blood, sampled 28 days after the second dose of the MenACWY control vaccine. CDR3 sequence reads: CAWSPRRGRDQYF. CDR3 bases: TGTGCCTGGAGCCCACGGAGGGGACGGGACCAGTACTTC. The complete variable domain, with remaining parts taken from reference TRBV30 and TRBJ2-5, reads SQTIHQWPATLVQPVGSPLSLECTVEGTSNPNLYWYRQAAGRGLQLLFYSVGIGQISSEVPQNLSASRPQDRQFILSSKKLLLSDSGFYLCAWSPRRGRDQYFGPGTRLLVL.